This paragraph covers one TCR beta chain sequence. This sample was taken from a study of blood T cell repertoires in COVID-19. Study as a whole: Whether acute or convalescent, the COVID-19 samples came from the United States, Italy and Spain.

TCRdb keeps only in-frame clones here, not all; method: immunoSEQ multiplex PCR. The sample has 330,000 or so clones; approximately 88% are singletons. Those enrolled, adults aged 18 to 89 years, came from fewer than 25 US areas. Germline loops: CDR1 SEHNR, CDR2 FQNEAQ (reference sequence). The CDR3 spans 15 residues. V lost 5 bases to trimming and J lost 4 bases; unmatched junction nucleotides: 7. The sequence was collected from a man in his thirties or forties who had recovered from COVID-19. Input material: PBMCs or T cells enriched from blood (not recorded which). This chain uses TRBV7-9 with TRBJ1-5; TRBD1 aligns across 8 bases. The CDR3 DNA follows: TGTGCCAGCAGCCGCGGGACAGGCAAAAATCAGCCCCAGCATTTT. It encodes CASSRGTGKNQPQHF.